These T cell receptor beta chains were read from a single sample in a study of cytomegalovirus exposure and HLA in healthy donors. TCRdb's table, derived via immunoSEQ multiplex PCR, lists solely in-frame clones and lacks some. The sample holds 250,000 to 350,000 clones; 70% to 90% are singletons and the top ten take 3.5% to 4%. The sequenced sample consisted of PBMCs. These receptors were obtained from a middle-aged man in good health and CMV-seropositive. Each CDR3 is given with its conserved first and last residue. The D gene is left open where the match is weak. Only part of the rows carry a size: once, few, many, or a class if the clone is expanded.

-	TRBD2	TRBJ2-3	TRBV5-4	CASSGGTSGTLSTDTQYF	TGTGCCAGCAGCGGCGGGACTAGCGGGACGTTAAGCACAGATACGCAGTATTTT
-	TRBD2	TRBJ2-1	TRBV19	CASSTRGGTNNEQFF	TGTGCCAGTAGTACGCGGGGGGGGACGAACAATGAGCAGTTCTTC
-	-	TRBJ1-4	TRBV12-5	CASGLVPPGGLWEKLFF	TGTGCTAGTGGTTTGGTACCCCCGGGGGGCCTTTGGGAAAAACTGTTTTTT
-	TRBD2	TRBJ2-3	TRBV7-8	CASSLRRSGGRTDTQYF	TGTGCCAGCAGCTTGAGACGTAGCGGGGGACGCACAGATACGCAGTATTTT
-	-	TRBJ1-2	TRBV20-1	CSARVPGLYTF	TGCAGTGCTAGAGTGCCAGGGCTCTACACCTTC
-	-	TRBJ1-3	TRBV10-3	CAISDGGGGNTIYF	TGTGCCATCAGTGATGGGGGGGGCGGAAACACCATATATTTT
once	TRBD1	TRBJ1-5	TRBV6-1	CASSDMAGGVSNQPQHF	TGTGCCAGCAGTGATATGGCAGGGGGCGTCAGCAATCAGCCCCAGCATTTT
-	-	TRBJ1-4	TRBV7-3	CASSSRRGEKLFF	TGTGCCAGCAGCTCACGCAGGGGAGAAAAACTGTTTTTT
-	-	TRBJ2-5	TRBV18	CASSPGVQETQYF	TGTGCCAGCTCGCCCGGGGTCCAAGAGACCCAGTACTTC
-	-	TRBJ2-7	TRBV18	CASSEGQQGTYEQYF	TGTGCCAGCTCAGAAGGACAGCAAGGAACCTACGAGCAGTACTTC
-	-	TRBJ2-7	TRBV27	CASFLRVHEQYF	TGTGCCAGCTTCCTCAGGGTTCACGAGCAGTACTTC
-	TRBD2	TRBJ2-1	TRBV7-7	CASSLAGSTYNEQFF	TGTGCTAGCAGCTTAGCGGGCAGTACTTACAATGAGCAGTTCTTC
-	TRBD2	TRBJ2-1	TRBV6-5	CASGRGDYKFF	TGTGCCAGCGGCCGAGGGGACTACAAGTTCTTC
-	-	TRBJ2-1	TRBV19	CASSIFWGTGGNEQFF	TGTGCCAGTAGTATCTTCTGGGGAACAGGCGGTAATGAGCAGTTCTTC
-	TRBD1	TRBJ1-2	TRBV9	CASSVLGQGNGYTF	TGTGCCAGCAGCGTCCTGGGACAGGGGAATGGCTACACCTTC
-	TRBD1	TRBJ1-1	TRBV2	CATVGQGLAEAFF	TGCGCAACGGTGGGACAGGGTTTAGCTGAAGCTTTCTTT
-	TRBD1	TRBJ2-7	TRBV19	CASSIGATGTGGEQYF	TGTGCCAGTAGTATAGGTGCAACCGGGACAGGGGGCGAACAGTACTTC
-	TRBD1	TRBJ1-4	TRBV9	CASNLRGQGEKLFF	TGTGCCAGCAACCTCAGGGGGCAGGGTGAAAAACTGTTTTTT
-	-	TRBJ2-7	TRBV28	CASSLRGPSDYEQYF	TGTGCCAGCAGTTTACGAGGCCCTTCTGACTACGAGCAGTACTTC
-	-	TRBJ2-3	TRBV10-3	CASGTSDTQYF	TGTGCCAGCGGGACTTCAGATACGCAGTATTTT
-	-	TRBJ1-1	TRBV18	CASSPDTEAFF	TGTGCCAGCTCCCCTGACACTGAAGCTTTCTTT
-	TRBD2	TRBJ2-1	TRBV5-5	CASSLLLAGGHNEQFF	TGTGCCAGCAGCTTACTACTAGCGGGAGGCCACAATGAGCAGTTCTTC
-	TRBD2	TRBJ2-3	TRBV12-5	CASGFGAGGVTDTQYF	TGTGCTAGTGGTTTCGGAGCGGGAGGGGTTACAGATACGCAGTATTTT
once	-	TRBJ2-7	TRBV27	CASALRGPSSYEQYF	TGTGCCAGCGCCCTCCGCGGTCCCAGCTCCTACGAGCAGTACTTC
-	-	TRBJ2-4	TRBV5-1	CASSFGTAGNIQYF	TGCGCCAGCAGCTTCGGGACTGCTGGAAACATTCAGTACTTC
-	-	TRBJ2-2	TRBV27	CASSPLWGGNTGELFF	TGTGCCAGCAGTCCGTTGTGGGGAGGGAACACCGGGGAGCTGTTTTTT
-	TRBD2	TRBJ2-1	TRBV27	CASSFGLAGAVLQFF	TGTGCCAGCAGTTTCGGCCTAGCGGGAGCGGTCTTACAGTTCTTC
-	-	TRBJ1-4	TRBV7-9	CASSLAQGANEKLFF	TGTGCCAGCAGCTTAGCACAGGGAGCTAATGAAAAACTGTTTTTT
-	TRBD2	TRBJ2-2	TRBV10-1	CASSESVTSGYTGELFF	TGCGCCAGCAGTGAGTCAGTAACTAGCGGGTACACCGGGGAGCTGTTTTTT
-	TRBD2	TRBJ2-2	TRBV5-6	CASSPLSGRAITGELFF	TGTGCCAGCAGCCCACTCAGCGGGAGGGCCATCACCGGGGAGCTGTTTTTT
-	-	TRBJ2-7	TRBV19	CASSPRRSSYEQYF	TGTGCCAGTAGTCCAAGACGGAGCTCCTACGAGCAGTACTTC
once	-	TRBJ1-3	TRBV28	CASSSQGWGNTIYF	TGTGCCAGCAGTTCTCAGGGCTGGGGAAACACCATATATTTT
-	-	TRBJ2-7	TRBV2	CASSGGTGRSSYEQYF	TGTGCCAGCAGTGGGGGAACAGGGCGTTCCTCCTACGAGCAGTACTTC
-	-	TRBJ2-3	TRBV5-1	CASSPWTTTDTQYF	TGCGCCAGCAGCCCCTGGACTACAACAGATACGCAGTATTTT
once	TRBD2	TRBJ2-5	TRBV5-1	CASSFFGRTQETQYF	TGCGCCAGCAGCTTCTTCGGGAGGACCCAAGAGACCCAGTACTTC
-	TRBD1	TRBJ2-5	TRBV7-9	CASSRGTGARETQYF	TGTGCCAGCAGCCGAGGGACAGGGGCTAGGGAGACCCAGTACTTC
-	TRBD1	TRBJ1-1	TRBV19	CASSFGSRQGNTEAFF	TGTGCCAGTAGCTTTGGATCGAGACAGGGGAACACTGAAGCTTTCTTT
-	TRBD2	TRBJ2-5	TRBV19	CLAGGAPEGGETQYF	TGTTTAGCGGGAGGTGCCCCCGAAGGAGGAGAGACCCAGTACTTC
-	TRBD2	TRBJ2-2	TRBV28	CASSLYRGRTNTGELFF	TGTGCCAGCAGTTTATATCGCGGGAGGACGAACACCGGGGAGCTGTTTTTT
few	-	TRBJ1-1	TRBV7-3	CASSQGQMNTEAFF	TGTGCCAGCAGCCAAGGACAGATGAACACTGAAGCTTTCTTT
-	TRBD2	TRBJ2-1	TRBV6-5	CASQYSGDNEQFF	TGTGCCAGCCAGTATAGCGGGGACAATGAGCAGTTCTTC
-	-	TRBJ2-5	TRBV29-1	CSVAGSTVSETQYF	TGCAGCGTTGCGGGGTCAACCGTTAGTGAGACCCAGTACTTC
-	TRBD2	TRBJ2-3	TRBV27	CASKLAATDTQYF	TGTGCCAGCAAACTAGCGGCCACAGATACGCAGTATTTT
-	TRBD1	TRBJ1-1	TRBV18	CASSPDRGKTEAFF	TGTGCCAGCTCGCCGGACAGGGGGAAGACTGAAGCTTTCTTT
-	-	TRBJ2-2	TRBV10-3	CATRTERDTGELFF	TGTGCCACGCGGACCGAGAGGGACACCGGGGAGCTGTTTTTT
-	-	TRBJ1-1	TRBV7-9	CASSPPMRSGEAFF	TGTGCCAGCAGCCCCCCCATGCGGTCCGGTGAAGCTTTCTTT
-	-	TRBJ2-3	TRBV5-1	CASSPAERADTQYF	TGCGCCAGCAGCCCAGCAGAGAGGGCAGATACGCAGTATTTT
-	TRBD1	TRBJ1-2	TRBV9	CASSVVGTETNYGYTF	TGTGCCAGCAGCGTAGTCGGGACAGAAACTAACTATGGCTACACCTTC
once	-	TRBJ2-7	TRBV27	CASSLVDYPYEQYF	TGTGCCAGCAGTTTAGTGGACTACCCCTACGAGCAGTACTTC
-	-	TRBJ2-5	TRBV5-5	CASSLEPKETQYF	TGTGCCAGCAGCTTGGAACCTAAAGAGACCCAGTACTTC
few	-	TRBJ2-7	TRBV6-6	CASSYFPGTYEQYF	TGTGCCAGCAGTTACTTCCCGGGAACCTACGAGCAGTACTTC
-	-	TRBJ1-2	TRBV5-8	CASSHRGGPYNYGYAF	TGTGCCAGCAGCCACCGGGGGGGGCCCTATAACTATGGCTACGCCTTC
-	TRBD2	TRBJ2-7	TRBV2	CASRELAASYEQYF	TGTGCCAGCAGGGAGCTAGCGGCTTCCTACGAGCAGTACTTC
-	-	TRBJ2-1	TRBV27	CASSLLGLPNEQFF	TGTGCCAGCAGTCTGTTGGGCCTGCCAAATGAGCAGTTCTTC
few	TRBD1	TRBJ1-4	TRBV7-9	CASSLDRGRNNEKLFF	TGTGCCAGCAGCTTAGACAGGGGGAGGAATAATGAAAAACTGTTTTTT
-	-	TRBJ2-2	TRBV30	CAWNDLTGELFF	TGTGCCTGGAATGATCTAACCGGGGAGCTGTTTTTT
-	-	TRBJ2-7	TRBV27	CASSLGGAPYEQYF	TGTGCCAGCAGTTTAGGTGGGGCCCCCTACGAGCAGTACTTC
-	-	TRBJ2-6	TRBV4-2	CASSQGPSSGANVLTF	TGTGCCAGCAGCCAAGGCCCCAGCTCTGGGGCCAACGTCCTGACTTTC
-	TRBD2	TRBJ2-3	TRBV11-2	CASSQGLAGTDTQYF	TGTGCCAGCAGCCAAGGACTAGCGGGCACAGATACGCAGTATTTT
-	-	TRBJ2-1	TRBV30	CARSVSSRRYNEQFF	TGTGCGCGGAGTGTCTCCTCCCGGCGGTACAATGAGCAGTTCTTC